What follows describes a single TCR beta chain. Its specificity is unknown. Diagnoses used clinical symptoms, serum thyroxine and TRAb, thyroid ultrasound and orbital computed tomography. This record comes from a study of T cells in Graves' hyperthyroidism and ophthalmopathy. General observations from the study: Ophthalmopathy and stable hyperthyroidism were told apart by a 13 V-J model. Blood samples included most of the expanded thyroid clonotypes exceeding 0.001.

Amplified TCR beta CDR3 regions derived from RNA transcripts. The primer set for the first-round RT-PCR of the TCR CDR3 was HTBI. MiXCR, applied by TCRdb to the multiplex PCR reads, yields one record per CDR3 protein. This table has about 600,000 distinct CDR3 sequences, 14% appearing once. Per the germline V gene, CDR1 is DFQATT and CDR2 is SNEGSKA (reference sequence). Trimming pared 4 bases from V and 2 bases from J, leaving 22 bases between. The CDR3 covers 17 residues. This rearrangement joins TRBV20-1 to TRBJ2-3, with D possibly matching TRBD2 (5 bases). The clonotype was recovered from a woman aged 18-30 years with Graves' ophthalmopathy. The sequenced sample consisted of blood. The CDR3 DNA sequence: TGCAGTGCTACTATTCCATCGGGGATCCCGATCACAGATACGCAGTATTTT. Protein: CSATIPSGIPITDTQYF.